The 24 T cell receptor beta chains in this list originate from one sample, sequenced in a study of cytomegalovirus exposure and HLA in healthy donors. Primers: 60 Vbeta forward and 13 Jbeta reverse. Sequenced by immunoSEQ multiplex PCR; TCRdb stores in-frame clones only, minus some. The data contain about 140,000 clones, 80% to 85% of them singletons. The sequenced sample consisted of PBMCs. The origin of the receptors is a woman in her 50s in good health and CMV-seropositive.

This CDR3 is CASSGDRAAYEQYF. CDR3 nucleotide sequence: TGTGCCAGCAGCGGGGACAGGGCCGCCTACGAGCAGTACTTC. The chain uses TRBV2 and TRBJ2-7; TRBD1 agrees at 9 bases. V gave up 6 bases and J gave up 2 bases; unmatched junction bases: 5. Germline V gene data show CDR1 as SNHLY and CDR2 as FYNNEI. The CDR3 totals 14 residues.

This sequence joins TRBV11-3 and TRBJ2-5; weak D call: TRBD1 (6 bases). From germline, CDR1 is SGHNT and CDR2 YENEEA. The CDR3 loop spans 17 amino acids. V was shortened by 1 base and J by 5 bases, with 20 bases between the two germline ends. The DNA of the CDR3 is TGTGCCAGCAGCTTAGGCCGCTGGGGGCAAGAAAGGGAGACCCAGTACTTC. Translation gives CASSLGRWGQERETQYF.

The CDR3 bases are TGTGCCTGGCTAGCGGGAAGGGAGCATGAGCAGTTCTTC. Translating gives CAWLAGREHEQFF. The chain employs TRBV5-4 and TRBJ2-1; 9 bases fit TRBD2. The germline V gene has CDR1 SGHNT and CDR2 YYREEE (reference sequence). V shed 10 bases and J 8 bases; nucleotides not matched to a gene: 10. The CDR3 sequence is 13 residues long.

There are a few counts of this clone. CDR3 DNA sequence: TGTGCCAGCAGCTTAGGATTCGGACTAGCGGGTTTCTCCTACGAGCAGTACTTC. Its protein is CASSLGFGLAGFSYEQYF. This chain joins TRBV13 and TRBJ2-7, with 11 bases lining up with TRBD2. The V and J ends lost 0 bases and 0 bases, in that order; junction bases with no gene match: 7. CDR1 is PRHDT and CDR2 is FYEKMQ in the germline V gene (reference sequence). This CDR3 spans 18 amino acids.

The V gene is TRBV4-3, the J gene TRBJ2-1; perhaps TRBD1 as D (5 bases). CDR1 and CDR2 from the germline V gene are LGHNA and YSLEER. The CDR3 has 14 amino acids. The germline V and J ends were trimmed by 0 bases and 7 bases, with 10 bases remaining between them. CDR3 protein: CASSQDEKGNEQFF. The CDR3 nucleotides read TGCGCCAGCAGCCAAGATGAGAAGGGGAATGAGCAGTTCTTC.

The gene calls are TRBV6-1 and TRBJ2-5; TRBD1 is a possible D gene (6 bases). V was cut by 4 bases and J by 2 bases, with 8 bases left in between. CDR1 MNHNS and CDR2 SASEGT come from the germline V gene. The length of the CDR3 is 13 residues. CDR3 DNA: TGTGCCAGCAGTGGGACAGTACAAGAGACCCAGTACTTC. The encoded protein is CASSGTVQETQYF.

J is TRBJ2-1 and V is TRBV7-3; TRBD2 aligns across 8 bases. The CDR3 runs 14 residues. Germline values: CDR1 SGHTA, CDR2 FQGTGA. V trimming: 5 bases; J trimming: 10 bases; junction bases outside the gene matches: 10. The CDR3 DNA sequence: TGTGCCAGCAGCAACCCCCCAGCGGGAGTCGAGCAGTTCTTC. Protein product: CASSNPPAGVEQFF. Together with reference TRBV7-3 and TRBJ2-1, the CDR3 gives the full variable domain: GAGVSQTPSNKVTEKGKYVELRCDPISGHTALYWYRQSLGQGPEFLIYFQGTGAADDSGLPNDRFFAVRPEGSVSTLKIQRTERGDSAVYLCASSNPPAGVEQFFGPGTRLTVL.

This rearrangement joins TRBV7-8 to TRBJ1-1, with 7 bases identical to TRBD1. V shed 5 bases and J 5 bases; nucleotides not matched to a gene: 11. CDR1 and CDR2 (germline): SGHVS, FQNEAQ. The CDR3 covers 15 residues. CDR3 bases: TGTGCCAGCAGCGCCCAACAGGGGATTATGACTGAAGCTTTCTTT. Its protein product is CASSAQQGIMTEAFF. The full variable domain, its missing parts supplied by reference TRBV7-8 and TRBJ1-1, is GAGVSQSPRYKVAKRGQDVALRCDPISGHVSLFWYQQALGQGPEFLTYFQNEAQLDKSGLPSDRFFAERPEGSVSTLKIQRTQQEDSAVYLCASSAQQGIMTEAFFGQGTRLTVV.

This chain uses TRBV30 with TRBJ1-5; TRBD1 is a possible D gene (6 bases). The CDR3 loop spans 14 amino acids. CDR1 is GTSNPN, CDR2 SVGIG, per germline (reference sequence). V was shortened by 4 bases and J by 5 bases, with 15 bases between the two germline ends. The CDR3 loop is CAWNEGVFDQPQHF. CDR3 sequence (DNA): TGTGCCTGGAACGAGGGGGTATTCGATCAGCCCCAGCATTTT.

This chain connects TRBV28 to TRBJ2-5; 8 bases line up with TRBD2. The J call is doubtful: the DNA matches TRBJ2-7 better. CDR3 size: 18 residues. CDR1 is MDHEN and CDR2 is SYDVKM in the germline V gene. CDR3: CASSSLPGSGSYTYEQYF. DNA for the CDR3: TGTGCCAGCAGTTCCCTCCCGGGGAGCGGGAGTTACACCTACGAGCAGTACTTC.

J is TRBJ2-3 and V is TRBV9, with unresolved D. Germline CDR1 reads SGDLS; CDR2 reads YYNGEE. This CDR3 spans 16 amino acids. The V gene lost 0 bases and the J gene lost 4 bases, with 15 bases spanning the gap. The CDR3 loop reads CASSVAGRVISDTQYF. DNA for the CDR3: TGTGCCAGCAGCGTAGCCGGTCGGGTAATTTCAGATACGCAGTATTTT.

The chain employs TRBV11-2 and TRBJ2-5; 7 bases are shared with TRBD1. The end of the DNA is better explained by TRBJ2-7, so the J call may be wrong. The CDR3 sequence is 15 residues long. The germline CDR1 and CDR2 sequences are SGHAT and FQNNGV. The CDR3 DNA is TGTGCCAGCAGCCACTCGACAGGGAGCCACTACGAGCAGTACTTC. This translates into CASSHSTGSHYEQYF.

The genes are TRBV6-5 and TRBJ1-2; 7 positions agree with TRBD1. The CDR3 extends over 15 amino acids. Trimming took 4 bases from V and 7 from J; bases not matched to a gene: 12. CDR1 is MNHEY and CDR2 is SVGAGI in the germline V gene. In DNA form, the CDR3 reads TGTGCCAGCAGTTCCCCCCTCGCCGACAGGGCTGGCTACACCTTC. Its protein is CASSSPLADRAGYTF.

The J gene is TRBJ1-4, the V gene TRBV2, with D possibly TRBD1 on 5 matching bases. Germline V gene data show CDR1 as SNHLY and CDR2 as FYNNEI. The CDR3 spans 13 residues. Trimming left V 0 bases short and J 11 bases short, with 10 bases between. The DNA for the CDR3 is TGTGCCAGCAGTGAAGCGGGGCTGCTTAAACTGTTTTTT. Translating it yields CASSEAGLLKLFF.

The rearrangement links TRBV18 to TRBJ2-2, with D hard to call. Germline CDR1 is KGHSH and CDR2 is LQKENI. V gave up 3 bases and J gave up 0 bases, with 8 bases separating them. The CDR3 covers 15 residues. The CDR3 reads CASSPTVANTGELFF. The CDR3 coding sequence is TGTGCCAGCTCACCTACAGTCGCGAACACCGGGGAGCTGTTTTTT.

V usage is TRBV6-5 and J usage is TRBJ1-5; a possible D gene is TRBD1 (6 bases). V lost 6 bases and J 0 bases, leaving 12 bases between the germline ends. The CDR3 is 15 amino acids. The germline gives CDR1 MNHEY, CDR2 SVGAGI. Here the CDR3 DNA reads TGTGCCAGCAGCGGGACACCGTATAGCAATCAGCCCCAGCATTTT. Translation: CASSGTPYSNQPQHF.

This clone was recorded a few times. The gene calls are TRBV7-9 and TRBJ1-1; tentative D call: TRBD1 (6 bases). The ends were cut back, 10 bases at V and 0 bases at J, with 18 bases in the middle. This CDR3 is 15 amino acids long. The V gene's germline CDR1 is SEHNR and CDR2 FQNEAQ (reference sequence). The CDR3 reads CATRGGVMMNTEAFF. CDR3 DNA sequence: TGTGCCACCCGCGGGGGCGTAATGATGAACACTGAAGCTTTCTTT.

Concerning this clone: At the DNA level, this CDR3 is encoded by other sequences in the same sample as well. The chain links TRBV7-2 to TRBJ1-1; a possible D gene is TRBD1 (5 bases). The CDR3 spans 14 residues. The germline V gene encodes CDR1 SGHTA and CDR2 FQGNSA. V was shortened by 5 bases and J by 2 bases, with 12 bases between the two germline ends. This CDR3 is CASSAFRDNTEAFF. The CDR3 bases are TGTGCCAGCAGCGCCTTCAGGGATAACACTGAAGCTTTCTTT.

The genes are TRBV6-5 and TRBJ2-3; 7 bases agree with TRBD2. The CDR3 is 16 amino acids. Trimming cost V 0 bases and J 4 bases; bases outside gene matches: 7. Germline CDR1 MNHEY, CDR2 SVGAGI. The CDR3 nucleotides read TGTGCCAGCAGTTACTCTACTAGCGCGTTCCCAGATACGCAGTATTTT. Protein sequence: CASSYSTSAFPDTQYF.

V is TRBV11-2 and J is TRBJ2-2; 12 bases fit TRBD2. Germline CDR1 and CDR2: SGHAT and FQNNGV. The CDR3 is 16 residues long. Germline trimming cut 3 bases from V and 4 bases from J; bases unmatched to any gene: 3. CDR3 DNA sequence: TGTGCCAGCAGCTTTCTAGCGGGAGGGAGCACCGGGGAGCTGTTTTTT. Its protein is CASSFLAGGSTGELFF.

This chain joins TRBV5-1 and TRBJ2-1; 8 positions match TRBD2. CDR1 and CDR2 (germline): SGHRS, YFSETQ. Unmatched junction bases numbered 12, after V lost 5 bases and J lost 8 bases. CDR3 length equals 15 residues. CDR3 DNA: TGCGCCAGCAGTGAGGGACTAGTAATTGCGGATGAGCAGTTCTTC. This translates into CASSEGLVIADEQFF.

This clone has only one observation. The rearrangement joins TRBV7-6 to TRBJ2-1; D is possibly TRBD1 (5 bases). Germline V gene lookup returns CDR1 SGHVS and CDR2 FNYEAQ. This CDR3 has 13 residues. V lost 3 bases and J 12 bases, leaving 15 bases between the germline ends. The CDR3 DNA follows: TGTGCCAGCAGCTTGCTAGGGGAATTGGGGCAGTTCTTC. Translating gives CASSLLGELGQFF.

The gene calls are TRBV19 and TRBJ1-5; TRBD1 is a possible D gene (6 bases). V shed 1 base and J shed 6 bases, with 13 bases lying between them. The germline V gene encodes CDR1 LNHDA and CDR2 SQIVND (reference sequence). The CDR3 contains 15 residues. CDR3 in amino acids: CASSIGGQGFQPQHF. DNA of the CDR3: TGTGCCAGTAGTATAGGAGGGCAGGGGTTTCAGCCCCAGCATTTT.

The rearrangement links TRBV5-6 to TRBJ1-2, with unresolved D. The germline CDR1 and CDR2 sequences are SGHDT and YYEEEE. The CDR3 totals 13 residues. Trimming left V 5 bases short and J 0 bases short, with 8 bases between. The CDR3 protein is CASRSTANYGYTF. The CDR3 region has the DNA TGTGCCAGCAGATCTACAGCTAACTATGGCTACACCTTC.